This entry lists 16 T cell receptor beta chains sequenced from one sample in a study of T-cell memory formation after mild COVID-19. TCRdb processed the 5' RACE reads anew with MiXCR; each CDR3 protein has one entry. Of a few hundred thousand distinct CDR3 sequences detected, around 20% appear once; the ten largest clones hold about 21%. Material: PBMCs or a T cell subset sorted from them (not recorded which). The receptors were sampled from a young man who had mild COVID-19 (a few samples of this study predate the infection). Cell type and time point are not known.

The chain employs TRBV7-2 and TRBJ1-4, with 7 positions matching TRBD1. V was clipped by 6 bases and J by 4 bases; unmatched bases: 5. Per germline, CDR1 SGHTA and CDR2 FQGNSA. The CDR3 sequence is 14 residues long. This chain's CDR3 is CASSWDRLNEKLFF. CDR3 DNA sequence: TGTGCCAGCAGTTGGGACAGACTTAATGAAAAACTGTTTTTT.

The table lists this clonotype with a few counts. The chain recombines TRBV12-3 or TRBV12-4 with TRBJ2-2; D might be TRBD1 (5 bases). Trimming stripped 2 bases from V and 7 bases from J, with 8 bases between. The CDR3 consists of 13 residues. The CDR3 here is CASSLQGIGELFF. The CDR3 DNA follows: TGTGCCAGCAGTTTACAGGGTATCGGGGAGCTGTTTTTT.

This chain connects TRBV20-1 to TRBJ1-2; D unclear. CDR3 length: 12 amino acids. V dropped 3 bases and J dropped 5 bases, with 10 bases sitting between them. CDR1 DFQATT and CDR2 SNEGSKA come from the germline V gene (reference sequence). The CDR3 region has the DNA TGCAGTGCTAGTGGAACGGTATATGGCTACACCTTC. Residues: CSASGTVYGYTF.

The chain employs TRBV7-3 and TRBJ2-3; 9 bases match TRBD2. V dropped 5 bases and J dropped 4; count of bases not matched to a gene: 13. The CDR3 consists of 17 residues. The germline CDR1 and CDR2 sequences are SGHTA and FQGTGA. As DNA, the CDR3 is TGTGCCAGCAGCCAAAAGGCGGCGGGGGGGCATCCAGATACGCAGTATTTT. It specifies CASSQKAAGGHPDTQYF.

This clonotype was picked up one time. This chain uses TRBV7-2 with TRBJ1-5; 8 bases line up with TRBD1. Germline V lookup: CDR1 SGHTA, CDR2 FQGNSA. The CDR3 length is 14 residues. Losses at the gene ends were 5 bases for V and 6 bases for J; bases not matched to a gene: 6. In DNA form, the CDR3 reads TGTGCCAGCAGCACAGGGGGGCAGGGTCAGCCCCAGCATTTT. This sequence encodes CASSTGGQGQPQHF.

The chain carries TRBV12-3 or TRBV12-4 and TRBJ2-5; TRBD1 aligns across 8 bases. Trimming cost V 6 bases and J 5 bases; bases outside gene matches: 2. This CDR3 spans 12 amino acids. CDR3 nucleotides: TGTGCCAGCAGCGGGGACAGGGAGACCCAGTACTTC. This encodes CASSGDRETQYF.

The rearrangement uses TRBV18 and TRBJ2-5; D possibly matches TRBD1 or TRBD2 (6 bases each). CDR1 KGHSH and CDR2 LQKENI come from the germline V gene. Trimming pared 6 bases from V and 6 bases from J, leaving 11 bases between. The CDR3 is 12 residues long. CDR3 bases: TGTGCCAGCTCGCCTGGGGGGCAGACCCAGTACTTC. Translated, it gives CASSPGGQTQYF.

J is TRBJ2-3 and V is TRBV12-3 or TRBV12-4, with 9 bases lining up with TRBD2. Trimming removed 7 bases from V and 8 bases from J; junction bases left unmatched: 7. The CDR3 contains 13 residues. DNA of the CDR3: TGTGCCAGCATTCGCGGGGGGGCCGGTACGCAGTATTTT. Encoded protein: CASIRGGAGTQYF.

The V gene is TRBV10-3, the J gene TRBJ2-3; 11 nucleotides align to TRBD2. J was trimmed by 4 bases and V by 10 bases; bases with no gene match: 4. Germline-derived CDR1 and CDR2 are ENHRY and SYGVKD. The CDR3 runs 13 residues. In DNA, the CDR3 is TGTGCCAGCCTTAGCGGGGGGGCAGATACGCAGTATTTT. Translation: CASLSGGADTQYF.

This chain connects TRBV10-2 to TRBJ2-5; 7 bases map to TRBD1. Germline trimming cut 1 base from V and 5 bases from J; bases unmatched to any gene: 1. Germline V gene sequence: CDR1 WSHSY, CDR2 SAAADI. This CDR3 is built from 13 residues. CDR3 loop: CASSEFRGETQYF. For the CDR3, the DNA is TGCGCCAGCAGTGAGTTCAGGGGGGAGACCCAGTACTTC.

The V call is TRBV20-1, the J call TRBJ1-4, with unresolved D. Trimming removed 2 bases from V and 0 bases from J, with 4 bases in between. The CDR3 has 13 residues. Per germline, CDR1 DFQATT and CDR2 SNEGSKA (reference sequence). CDR3 sequence (DNA): TGCAGTGCTAGACAGACAACTAATGAAAAACTGTTTTTT. As protein: CSARQTTNEKLFF.

This clonotype is judged medium-sized. In DNA form, the CDR3 reads TGCGCCAGCAGCTCTTTAGGTACTAGCGGGGGGGCAGATACGCAGTATTTT. This encodes CASSSLGTSGGADTQYF. The chain joins TRBV5-1 to TRBJ2-3; 13 nucleotides agree with TRBD2. Germline assignment: CDR1 SGHRS and CDR2 YFSETQ. After removal of 3 bases from V and 4 bases from J, the junction contained 8 bases not matched to a gene. The CDR3 runs 17 residues.

The chain is built from TRBV10-2 and TRBJ1-1, with a possible D match to TRBD1 (6 bases). CDR3 length: 17 residues. The germline gives CDR1 WSHSY, CDR2 SAAADI. Trimming left V 6 bases short and J 1 base short, with 21 bases between. The CDR3 spells CASSEPVGGAGNTEAFF. DNA of the CDR3: TGCGCCAGCAGCGAACCGGTAGGGGGGGCCGGGAACACTGAAGCTTTCTTT.

This clonotype has more than one count but fewer than ten. V is TRBV23-1 and J is TRBJ2-5; D may be TRBD2 (5 bases). TRBV23-1 is given ORF status, its function remaining uncertain. Trimming shortened V by 6 bases and J by 3 bases, and 14 bases separated the two germline ends. The CDR3 has 14 residues. The DNA of the CDR3 is TGCGCCAGCAGCTCCCGGGAAACAAAAGAGACCCAGTACTTC. This encodes CASSSRETKETQYF.

V usage is TRBV27 and J usage is TRBJ2-7; TRBD2 agrees at 9 bases. With V trimmed by 6 bases and J by 0 bases, 6 bases remained unmatched. This CDR3 contains 15 residues. Germline CDR1 reads MNHEY; CDR2 reads SMNVEV (reference sequence). This chain's CDR3 is CASSRSGGSSYEQYF. The CDR3 DNA sequence: TGTGCCAGCAGCCGGAGCGGGGGGAGCTCCTACGAGCAGTACTTC.

The chain combines TRBV3-1 with TRBJ1-2, with 7 bases fitting TRBD1. Germline CDR1 reads LGHDT; CDR2 reads YNNKEL (reference sequence). The CDR3 spans 14 residues. Germline trimming cut 5 bases from V and 7 bases from J; bases unmatched to any gene: 10. The CDR3 protein is CASSARDRVAGYTF. The CDR3 nucleotides are TGTGCCAGCAGCGCTCGCGACAGGGTGGCTGGCTACACCTTC.